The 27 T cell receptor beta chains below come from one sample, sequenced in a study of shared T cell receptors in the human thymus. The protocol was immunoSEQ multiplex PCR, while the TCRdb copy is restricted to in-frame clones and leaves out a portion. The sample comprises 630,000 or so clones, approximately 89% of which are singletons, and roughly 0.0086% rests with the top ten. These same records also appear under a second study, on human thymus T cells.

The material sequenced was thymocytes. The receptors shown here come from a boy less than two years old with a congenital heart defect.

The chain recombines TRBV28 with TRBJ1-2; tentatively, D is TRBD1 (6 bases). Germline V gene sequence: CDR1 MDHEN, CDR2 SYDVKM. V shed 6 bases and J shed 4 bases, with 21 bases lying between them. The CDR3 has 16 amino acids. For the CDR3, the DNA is TGTGCCAGCAGAGGGGGGGGGCGCATGCGGGTCTATGGCTACACCTTC. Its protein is CASRGGGRMRVYGYTF.

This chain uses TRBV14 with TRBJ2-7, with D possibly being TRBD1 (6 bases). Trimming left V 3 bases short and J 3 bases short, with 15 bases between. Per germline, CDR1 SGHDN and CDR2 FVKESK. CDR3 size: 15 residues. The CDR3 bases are TGTGCCAGCAGCCAGCAAAACAGGGTTGACTACGAGCAGTACTTC. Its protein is CASSQQNRVDYEQYF.

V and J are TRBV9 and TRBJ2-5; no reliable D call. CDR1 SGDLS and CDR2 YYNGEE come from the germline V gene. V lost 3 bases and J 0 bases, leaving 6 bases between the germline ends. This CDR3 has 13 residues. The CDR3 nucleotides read TGTGCCAGCAGCGCGGTCGACCAAGAGACCCAGTACTTC. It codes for CASSAVDQETQYF.

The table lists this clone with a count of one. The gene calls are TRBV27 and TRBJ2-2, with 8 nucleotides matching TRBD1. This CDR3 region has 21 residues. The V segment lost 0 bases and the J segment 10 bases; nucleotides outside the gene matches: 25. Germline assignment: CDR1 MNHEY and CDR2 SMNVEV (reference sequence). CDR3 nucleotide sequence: TGTGCCAGCAGTTTATCCGGGACAGGCCGAAAAAACCGGGGATTATCGGTGGAGCTGTTTTTT. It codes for CASSLSGTGRKNRGLSVELFF.

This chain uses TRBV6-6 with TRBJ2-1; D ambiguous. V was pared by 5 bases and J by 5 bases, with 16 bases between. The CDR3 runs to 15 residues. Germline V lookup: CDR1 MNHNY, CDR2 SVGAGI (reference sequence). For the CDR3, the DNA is TGTGCCAGCAGTCACGAGCTAGAACGGAACAATGAGCAGTTCTTC. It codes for CASSHELERNNEQFF.

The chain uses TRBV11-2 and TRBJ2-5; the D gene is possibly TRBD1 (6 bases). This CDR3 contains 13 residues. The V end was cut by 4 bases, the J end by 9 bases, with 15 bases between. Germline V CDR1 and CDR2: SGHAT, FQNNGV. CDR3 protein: CASSSWTADPQYF. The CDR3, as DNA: TGTGCCAGCAGCTCGTGGACAGCAGATCCCCAGTACTTC.

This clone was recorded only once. The CDR3 bases are TGCGCCAGCAGCCAAGGGGGACTAGCGGGAGGGCCAGAGTACGAGCAGTACTTC. Its translation is CASSQGGLAGGPEYEQYF. The rearrangement joins TRBV4-1 to TRBJ2-7; 16 nucleotides match TRBD2. CDR1 and CDR2 (germline): MGHRA, YSYEKL. The trim removed 1 base at V and 4 bases at J, leaving 7 bases unmatched. The CDR3 spans 18 residues.

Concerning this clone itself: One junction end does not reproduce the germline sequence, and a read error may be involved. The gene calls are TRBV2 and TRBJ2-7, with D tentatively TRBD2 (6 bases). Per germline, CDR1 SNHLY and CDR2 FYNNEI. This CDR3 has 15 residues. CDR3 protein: CAGSTGREDSYEQYF. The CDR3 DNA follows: TGTGCCGGCAGTACGGGCAGGGAGGATTCCTACGAGCAGTACTTC.

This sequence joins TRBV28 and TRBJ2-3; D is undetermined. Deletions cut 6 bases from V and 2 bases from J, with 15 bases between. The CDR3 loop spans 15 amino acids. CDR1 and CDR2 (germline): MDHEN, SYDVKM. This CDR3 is CASRNSPDYTDTQYF. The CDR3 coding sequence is TGTGCCAGCAGGAACAGTCCTGATTACACAGATACGCAGTATTTT.

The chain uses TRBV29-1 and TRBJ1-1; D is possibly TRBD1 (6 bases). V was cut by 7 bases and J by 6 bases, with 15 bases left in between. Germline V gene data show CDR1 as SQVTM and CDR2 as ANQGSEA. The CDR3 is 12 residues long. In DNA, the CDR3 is TGCAGCGATACAGGGAGGGTGGCTGAAGCTTTCTTT. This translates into CSDTGRVAEAFF.

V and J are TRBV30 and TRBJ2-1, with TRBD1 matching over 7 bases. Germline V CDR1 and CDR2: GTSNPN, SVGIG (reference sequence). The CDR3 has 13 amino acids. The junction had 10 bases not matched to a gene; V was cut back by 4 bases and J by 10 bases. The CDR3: CAWTPDRFWEQFF. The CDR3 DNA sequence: TGTGCCTGGACCCCGGACAGGTTTTGGGAGCAGTTCTTC.

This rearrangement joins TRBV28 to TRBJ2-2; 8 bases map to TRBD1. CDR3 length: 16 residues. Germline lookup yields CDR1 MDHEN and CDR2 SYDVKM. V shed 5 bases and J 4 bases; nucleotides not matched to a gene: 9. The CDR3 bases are TGTGCCAGCAGTCTGCCCCAGGGGGCGGCCACCGGGGAGCTGTTTTTT. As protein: CASSLPQGAATGELFF.

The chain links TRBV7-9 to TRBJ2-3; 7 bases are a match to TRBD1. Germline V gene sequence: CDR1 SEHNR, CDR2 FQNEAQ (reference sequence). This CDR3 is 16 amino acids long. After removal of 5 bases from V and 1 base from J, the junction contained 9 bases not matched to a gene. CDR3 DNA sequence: TGTGCCAGCAGCCCCTCAGGGGGTTTAGGCACAGATACGCAGTATTTT. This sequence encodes CASSPSGGLGTDTQYF.

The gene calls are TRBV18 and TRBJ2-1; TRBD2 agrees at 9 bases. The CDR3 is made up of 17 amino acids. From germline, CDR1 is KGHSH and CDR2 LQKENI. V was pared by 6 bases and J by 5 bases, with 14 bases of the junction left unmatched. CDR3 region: CASSYHPGTSHNNEQFF. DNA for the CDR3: TGTGCCAGCTCGTATCATCCCGGGACTAGCCATAACAATGAGCAGTTCTTC.

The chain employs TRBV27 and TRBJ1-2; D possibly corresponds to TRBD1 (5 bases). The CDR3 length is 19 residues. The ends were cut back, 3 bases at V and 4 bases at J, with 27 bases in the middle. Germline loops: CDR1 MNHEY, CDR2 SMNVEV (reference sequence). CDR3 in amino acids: CASSFSSPHPGLLTYGYTF. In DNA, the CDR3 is TGTGCCAGCAGTTTCTCCTCCCCCCACCCAGGGCTCCTGACCTATGGCTACACCTTC.

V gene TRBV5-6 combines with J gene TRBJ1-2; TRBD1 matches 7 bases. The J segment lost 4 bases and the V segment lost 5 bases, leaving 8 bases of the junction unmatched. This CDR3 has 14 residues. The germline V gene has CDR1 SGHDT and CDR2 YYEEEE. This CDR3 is CASRCGQDRYGYTF. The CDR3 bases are TGTGCCAGCAGATGTGGACAGGACCGCTATGGCTACACCTTC.

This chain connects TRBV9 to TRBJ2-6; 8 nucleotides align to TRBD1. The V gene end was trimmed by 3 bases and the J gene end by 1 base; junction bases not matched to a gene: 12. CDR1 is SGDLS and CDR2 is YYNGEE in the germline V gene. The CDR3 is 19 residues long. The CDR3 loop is CASSARVDRAPSGANVLTF. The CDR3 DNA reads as TGTGCCAGCAGCGCGCGGGTGGACAGGGCCCCGTCTGGGGCCAACGTCCTGACTTTC.

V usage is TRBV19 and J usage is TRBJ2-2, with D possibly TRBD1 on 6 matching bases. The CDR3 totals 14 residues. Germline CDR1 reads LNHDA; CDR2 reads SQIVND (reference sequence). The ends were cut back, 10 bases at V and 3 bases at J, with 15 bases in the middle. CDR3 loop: CATDEQGYTGELFF. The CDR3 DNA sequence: TGTGCCACCGACGAACAGGGTTACACCGGGGAGCTGTTTTTT. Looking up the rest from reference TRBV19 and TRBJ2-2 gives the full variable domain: DGGITQSPKYLFRKEGQNVTLSCEQNLNHDAMYWYRQDPGQGLRLIYYSQIVNDFQKGDIAEGYSVSREKKESFPLTVTSAQKNPTAFYLCATDEQGYTGELFFGEGSRLTVL.

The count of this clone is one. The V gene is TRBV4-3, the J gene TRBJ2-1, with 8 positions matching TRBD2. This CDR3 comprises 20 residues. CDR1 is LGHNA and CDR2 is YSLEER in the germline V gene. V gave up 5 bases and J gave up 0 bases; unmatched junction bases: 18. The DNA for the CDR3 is TGCGCCAGCAGCTCCAAGAGTGGTAGCGGGACTCGGAGCTCCTACAATGAGCAGTTCTTC. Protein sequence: CASSSKSGSGTRSSYNEQFF.

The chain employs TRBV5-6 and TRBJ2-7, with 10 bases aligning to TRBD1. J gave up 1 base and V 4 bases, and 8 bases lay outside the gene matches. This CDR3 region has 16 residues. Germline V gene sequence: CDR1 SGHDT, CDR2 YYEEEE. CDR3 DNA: TGTGCCAGCAGCCAAGATGGGACAGGGGATTCCTACGAGCAGTACTTC. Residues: CASSQDGTGDSYEQYF.

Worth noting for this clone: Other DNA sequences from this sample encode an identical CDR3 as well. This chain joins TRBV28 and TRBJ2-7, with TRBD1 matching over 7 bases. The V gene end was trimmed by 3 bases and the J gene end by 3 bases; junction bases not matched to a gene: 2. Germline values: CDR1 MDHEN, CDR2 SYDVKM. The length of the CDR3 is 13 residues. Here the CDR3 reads CASSLGQLYEQYF. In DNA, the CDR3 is TGTGCCAGCAGTTTGGGACAGCTCTACGAGCAGTACTTC.

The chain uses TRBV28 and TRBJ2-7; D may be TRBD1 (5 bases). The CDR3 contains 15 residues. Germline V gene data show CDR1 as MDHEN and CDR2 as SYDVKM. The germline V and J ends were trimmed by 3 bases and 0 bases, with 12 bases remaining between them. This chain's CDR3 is CASSFGQGDSYEQYF. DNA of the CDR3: TGTGCCAGCAGTTTCGGCCAAGGGGACTCCTACGAGCAGTACTTC.

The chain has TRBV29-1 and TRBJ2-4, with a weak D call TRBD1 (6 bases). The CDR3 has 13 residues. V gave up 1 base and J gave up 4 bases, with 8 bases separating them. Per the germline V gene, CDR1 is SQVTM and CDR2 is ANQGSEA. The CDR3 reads CSVEVQGKNIQYF. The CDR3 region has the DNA TGCAGCGTTGAAGTGCAGGGGAAAAACATTCAGTACTTC.

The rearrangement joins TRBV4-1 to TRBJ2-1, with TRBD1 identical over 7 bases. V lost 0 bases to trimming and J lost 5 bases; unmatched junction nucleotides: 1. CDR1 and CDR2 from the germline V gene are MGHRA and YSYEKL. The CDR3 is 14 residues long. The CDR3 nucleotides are TGCGCCAGCAGCCAAGATCAGGGGGACAATGAGCAGTTCTTC. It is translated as CASSQDQGDNEQFF.

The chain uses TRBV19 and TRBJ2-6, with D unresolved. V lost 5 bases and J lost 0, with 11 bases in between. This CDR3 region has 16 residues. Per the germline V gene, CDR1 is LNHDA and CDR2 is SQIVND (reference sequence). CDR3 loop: CASSWQAISGANVLTF. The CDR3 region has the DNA TGTGCCAGTAGTTGGCAGGCGATCTCTGGGGCCAACGTCCTGACTTTC.

CDR3 nucleotide sequence: TGTGCCAGCAGGCTAGCGGGGCAAAGCACAGATACGCAGTATTTT. It encodes CASRLAGQSTDTQYF. The chain links TRBV2 to TRBJ2-3, with 9 nucleotides matching TRBD2. The CDR3 runs 15 residues. Germline V gene data show CDR1 as SNHLY and CDR2 as FYNNEI. After removal of 6 bases from V and 0 bases from J, the junction contained 4 bases not matched to a gene.

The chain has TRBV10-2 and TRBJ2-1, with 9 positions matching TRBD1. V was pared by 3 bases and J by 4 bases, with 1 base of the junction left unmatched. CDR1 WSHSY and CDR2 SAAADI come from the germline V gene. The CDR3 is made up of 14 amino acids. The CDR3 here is CASSDGTGYNEQFF. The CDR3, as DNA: TGCGCCAGCAGTGATGGGACAGGGTACAATGAGCAGTTCTTC.